Shown below are 6 T cell receptor beta chains from a single sample sequenced in a study of vaccination effects on CD4 cells after COVID-19. These TCRs' antigens remain unknown. Before sequencing, viral peptide pools were used by the ViraFEST assay to expand antigen-specific CD4+ T cells. With 10 days of culture completed, CD4+ T cells were isolated. The cohort was immunized with two doses of either the BNT162b2 or mRNA-1273 vaccine. Measured with immunoSEQ multiplex PCR; TCRdb has only the in-frame clones, and not every one. The data hold 15,000 to 20,000 clones, with approximately 80% observed a single time. The specimen was CD4+ T cells from PBMCs cultured with HCoV-NL63 spike peptides, collected after COVID-19 vaccination. These receptors came from a human donor who received a COVID-19 vaccine.

This sequence joins TRBV5-6 and TRBJ1-4; perhaps TRBD1 as D (6 bases). The CDR3 extends over 13 amino acids. Trimming took off 7 bases at V and 8 bases at J, with 15 bases between the two ends. Per the germline V gene, CDR1 is SGHDT and CDR2 is YYEEEE. CDR3 bases: TGTGCCAGCTCAGGGAGGGGGTCGGAAAAACTGTTTTTT. As protein: CASSGRGSEKLFF.

This chain joins TRBV6-1 and TRBJ1-5; no firm D call. Trimming shortened V by 4 bases and J by 4 bases, and 26 bases separated the two germline ends. The CDR3 spans 19 residues. Germline V lookup: CDR1 MNHNS, CDR2 SASEGT. The CDR3 here is CASSAEISGKLSTNQPQHF. CDR3 DNA: TGTGCCAGCAGTGCAGAGATATCGGGAAAGCTGTCCACTAATCAGCCCCAGCATTTT.

CDR3 in amino acids: CASSYSLNSPLHF. The DNA of the CDR3 is TGTGCCAGCAGTTACTCGCTGAATTCACCCCTCCACTTT. V usage is TRBV6-5 and J usage is TRBJ1-6; D is uncertain. The CDR3 contains 13 residues. V gave up 0 bases and J gave up 7 bases, with 4 bases separating them. Germline assignment: CDR1 MNHEY and CDR2 SVGAGI.

The rearrangement uses TRBV9 and TRBJ1-2; D might be TRBD1 (6 bases). Germline V lookup: CDR1 SGDLS, CDR2 YYNGEE. There are 13 residues in the CDR3. Trimming removed 4 bases from V and 8 bases from J, with 15 bases in between. CDR3 amino acids: CASSPGNRVGYTF. In nucleotides, the CDR3 is TGTGCCAGCAGCCCCGGGAACAGGGTAGGCTACACCTTC.

A single count supports this clone. The chain combines TRBV7-9 with TRBJ1-1; D possibly corresponds to TRBD1 (5 bases). The V gene lost 2 bases and the J gene lost 8 bases, with 15 bases spanning the gap. Germline V gene sequence: CDR1 SEHNR, CDR2 FQNEAQ (reference sequence). This CDR3 region has 14 residues. CDR3 sequence (DNA): TGTGCCAGCAGCTTACGGGGCCAGGCAATCGAAGCTTTCTTT. It translates to CASSLRGQAIEAFF.

This clone was counted between two and nine times. At one of its ends the junction is not consistent with the germline gene, which may arise from a read error. This chain uses TRBV6-5 with TRBJ2-7; D may be TRBD1 (6 bases). Per germline, CDR1 MNHEY and CDR2 SVGAGI. This CDR3 is built from 15 residues. The CDR3 here is CASRYSQGRSDEQYF. The CDR3 DNA is TGTGCCAGCAGGTACTCACAGGGAAGGTCGGACGAGCAGTACTTC.